Below are 14 T cell receptor beta chains sequenced from a single sample in a study of T cells expressing NK-cell markers. TCRdb reprocessed the 5' RACE reads and reports one entry per CDR3 protein, with no DNA. This specimen shows about 390,000 distinct CDR3 sequences; the ten leading clones hold roughly a tenth. Sequencing input: blood T cells: a sorted CD56 or NKG2C T cell subset, CD4+ or CD8+ T cells, or bulk PBMC T cells (not recorded which). Receptors originate from a woman between 50 and 59 years old in good health.

The chain's CDR3 is CASTLLNEQYF. The rearrangement uses TRBV5-1 and TRBJ2-7. Per the germline V gene, CDR1 is SGHRS and CDR2 is YFSETQ. This CDR3 is 11 amino acids long.

This chain joins TRBV7-9 and TRBJ2-7; the D gene TCRdb calls, TRBD1, cannot be checked with no DNA. Looked up from germline, CDR1 is SEHNR and CDR2 is FQNEAQ (reference sequence). This CDR3 contains 15 residues. The CDR3 region is CASSSDGHPGGEQYF.

The gene calls are TRBV3-1 and TRBJ2-1; TCRdb returns TRBD2, unconfirmable since there is no DNA. Looked up from germline, CDR1 is LGHDT and CDR2 is YNNKEL (reference sequence). There are 15 residues in the CDR3. This chain's CDR3 is CASSQVAGISAEQFF.

The chain carries TRBV12-3 or TRBV12-4 and TRBJ2-1; TCRdb's assignment of TRBD2 cannot be checked, as there is no DNA. This CDR3 has 11 residues. CDR3 protein: CASSSLSGQFF.

This chain uses TRBV7-9 with TRBJ1-4. The CDR3 runs to 14 residues. The germline gives CDR1 SEHNR, CDR2 FQNEAQ (reference sequence). CDR3 protein: CASSPIVPNEKLFF.

The chain couples TRBV28 to TRBJ2-1. From germline, CDR1 is MDHEN and CDR2 SYDVKM. The CDR3 has 14 residues. The CDR3 loop is CASSFHSELDEQFF. The full variable domain, its missing parts supplied by reference TRBV28 and TRBJ2-1, is DVKVTQSSRYLVKRTGEKVFLECVQDMDHENMFWYRQDPGLGLRLIYFSYDVKMKEKGDIPEGYSVSREKKERFSLILESASTNQTSMYLCASSFHSELDEQFFGPGTRLTVL.

The genes are TRBV5-1 and TRBJ2-3; there is no DNA to check the TCRdb D call of TRBD1. Germline V CDR1 and CDR2: SGHRS, YFSETQ. The CDR3 extends over 14 amino acids. The CDR3 reads CASSSLPGVDTQYF.

The chain recombines TRBV7-2 with TRBJ2-1; the D call of TRBD2 rests on TCRdb alone, since no DNA is present to check it. Germline lookup yields CDR1 SGHTA and CDR2 FQGNSA. The CDR3 loop spans 15 amino acids. This CDR3 is CASSLATLGMAEQFF.

This chain links TRBV12-3 or TRBV12-4 with TRBJ2-2; TCRdb proposes TRBD1, but this gene call is untestable without DNA. The CDR3 consists of 16 residues. CDR3 sequence: CASRPGTGIYTGELFF.

V usage is TRBV20-1 and J usage is TRBJ2-4; TCRdb's D call, TRBD1, is unchecked because there is no DNA. CDR3 size: 16 residues. The germline V gene encodes CDR1 DFQATT and CDR2 SNEGSKA (reference sequence). CDR3 residues: CSAILNGDRIKNIQYF.

The CDR3 region is CSASFGLAGGREYF. This sequence joins TRBV20-1 and TRBJ2-3; TCRdb picks TRBD2, but there is no DNA to check that call. Per the germline V gene, CDR1 is DFQATT and CDR2 is SNEGSKA (reference sequence). This CDR3 comprises 14 residues.

V is TRBV6-6 and J is TRBJ2-1; there is no DNA to check the TCRdb D call of TRBD2. The CDR3 totals 15 residues. Germline V gene data show CDR1 as MNHNY and CDR2 as SVGAGI (reference sequence). The CDR3 loop reads CASRGLAGSYNEQFF.

V and J are TRBV11-2 and TRBJ2-1. The CDR3 is made up of 13 amino acids. The germline V gene has CDR1 SGHAT and CDR2 FQNNGV. CDR3 in amino acids: CASSLEPFNEQFF. Together with reference TRBV11-2 and TRBJ2-1, the CDR3 gives the full variable domain: EAGVAQSPRYKIIEKRQSVAFWCNPISGHATLYWYQQILGQGPKLLIQFQNNGVVDDSQLPKDRFSAERLKGVDSTLKIQPAKLEDSAVYLCASSLEPFNEQFFGPGTRLTVL.

The genes are TRBV11-2 and TRBJ1-2; without DNA, the TCRdb call of TRBD1 cannot be checked. The germline V gene encodes CDR1 SGHAT and CDR2 FQNNGV. The CDR3 runs 15 residues. The CDR3 is CASKQIQGARDGYTF.